This T cell receptor (beta chain) was recovered during a study of T cells after yellow fever vaccination (dated by TCRdb to 2018 to 2020). General notes on the study: The SMART-Seq v4 Ultra Low Input RNA kit was used to prepare libraries from fractions with low cell numbers. Two healthy male donors, one aged 18 to 30 and one aged 30 to 39 years, were included in the cohort. Blood was drawn at multiple timepoints before and after primary and secondary immunization, with bulk PBMC replicates and cell subsets isolated. To follow T-cell clones before and after primary and booster YFV17D yellow fever vaccination, bulk TCR alpha and beta repertoires were sequenced over time. Broad study findings and their caveats: Computational filtering was needed because FACS-sorted repertoires could contain abundant contaminating clonotypes from the bulk population. Most clones expanded after primary vaccination (roughly 96% of CD4 and 80% to 90% of CD8) were re-detected after the booster, suggesting that broad memory maintenance occurred. Compared with the primary T-cell response, the secondary T-cell response was faster but weaker, reaching its peak on day 5 rather than on day 15. Because the study included only two donors, the extent to which the findings can be generalized is limited. A small fraction of clonotypes appeared in both the CD4 and CD8 compartments, likely as a result of convergent recombination.

Reading from cysteine to phenylalanine, the CDR3 counts 15 amino acids. Of the read, only the CDR3 DNA is kept; its 45 bases are in frame from base 1. The junction carries 10 bases between V and J, which are trimmed by 0 bases and 5 bases respectively. The CDR1 and CDR2 encoded by the germline V gene are LGHNA and YSLEER. This clonotype was counted many times. Its binding antigen is unknown. No much larger clonotype is one base removed from it; base qualities were not supplied. The treatment or condition label corresponds to: live attenuated yellow fever vaccine strain. At each blood-draw timepoint, two biological replicates of bulk PBMCs were obtained. A standard Ficoll-Paque protocol was used to isolate PBMCs from peripheral blood. RNA was extracted with TriZol from bulk PBMCs, CD4 and CD8 fractions, and dextramer-positive and dextramer-negative fractions. TCR cDNA was made using 5'RACE template switching, a step that added a universal primer site and unique molecular identifiers. cDNA synthesis was primed from both the TCR alpha and TCR beta constant segments. Library amplification used two PCR steps, and the second PCR step added sample barcodes and sequencing adapters. Sequencing of libraries was performed on Illumina HiSeq 2500 (2x100 bp) or NovaSeq (2x150 bp). Concerning the study's data processing: Reads were demultiplexed and collapsed into UMI consensus sequences with MIGEC, and V(D)J alignment was performed with MiXCR. Vaccine-responding clonotypes were defined with edgeR using replicate PBMC samples, requiring FDR below 0.01 and a log2 fold change above 5 up to day 15. CD4 or CD8 identity was assigned to each bulk clonotype according to whether the clonotype was present at higher abundance in the sequenced CD4 repertoire or the sequenced CD8 repertoire. TCRdb reprocessed the public reads (quality trimming at Q25 with fastp, clone calling with MiXCR) and kept in-frame beta chains. Under each unique CDR3 protein, matching rows form one entry showing the most common genes and DNA. TCRdb assigned the V and J calls; the authors' analysis was not used. The table for this sample lists roughly 300,000 distinct CDR3 sequences; around 6.8% of them were counted only once. In total, the top ten clones hold 15% to 20% of the sample.

Here the chain combines TRBV4-3 and TRBJ1-4; the D segment could be TRBD1, given 6 matching bases. This clonotype was sampled from a man in his late teens or twenties who received the YFV17D yellow fever vaccine. The source material was PBMCs, sampled around 45 days after the first yellow fever vaccination. The CDR3 protein sequence reads: CASSQEDRRNEKLFF. The DNA sequence is as follows: TGCGCCAGCAGCCAAGAGGACAGACGGAATGAAAAACTGTTTTTT.